One TCR beta chain is described in this entry. The antigen is undetermined. The repertoire was sequenced with immunoSEQ multiplex PCR; TCRdb's copy has only in-frame clones and lacks some. This table has about 68,000 clones, roughly 85% appearing once. Germline values: CDR1 LNHNV, CDR2 YYDKDF (reference sequence). The V end was cut by 1 base, the J end by 3 bases, with 7 bases between. The CDR3 consists of 13 residues. The record originates from a study of OX40 agonist ivuxolimab in advanced cancers. Findings and limits, study-wide: Antigen targets of the expanded peripheral T cells went undetermined.

The rearrangement links TRBV15 to TRBJ2-7, with D uncertain. The sequencing used CD4+ or CD8+ T cells sorted from blood, collected in a trial of the OX40 agonist ivuxolimab. This clonotype originated in an adult with an advanced solid tumor such as melanoma, head and neck, liver or kidney cancer. The CDR3 DNA follows: TGTGCCACCAGCAGAGGGTCCAGCTACGAGCAGTACTTC. Amino acids: CATSRGSSYEQYF.